These 4 T cell receptor beta chains originate from one sample sequenced in a study of CD8+ T cells in alopecia areata. Documented treatment: oral pan-JAK inhibitor, 5-10 mg twice daily. Sequencing relied on a cDNA template that was reverse transcribed from extracted RNA. The protocol was immunoSEQ multiplex PCR, while the TCRdb copy is restricted to in-frame clones and leaves out a portion. In the table there are 120,000 or so clones, around 63% of which are singletons. Material: CD4+ T cells sorted from blood, obtained at week 4, from a patient treated with tofacitinib. All receptors come from a human donor with alopecia areata.

This clone has a handful of counts. The rearrangement uses TRBV18 and TRBJ1-1; TRBD1 agrees at 8 bases. This CDR3 region has 14 residues. Trimming removed 0 bases from V and 7 bases from J; junction bases left unmatched: 4. Germline lookup yields CDR1 KGHSH and CDR2 LQKENI. CDR3 sequence reads: CASSPPSGGHEAFF. The CDR3, as DNA: TGTGCCAGCTCACCACCGTCAGGGGGCCATGAAGCTTTCTTT.

The gene calls are TRBV7-9 and TRBJ1-1, with D possibly matching TRBD1 (6 bases). V was pared by 5 bases and J by 4 bases, with 14 bases between. The CDR3 loop spans 14 amino acids. Germline CDR1 is SEHNR and CDR2 is FQNEAQ (reference sequence). CDR3: CASSLSQGSTEAFF. In nucleotides, the CDR3 is TGTGCCAGCAGCCTATCCCAGGGGTCCACTGAAGCTTTCTTT.

This chain connects TRBV18 to TRBJ2-7; D may be TRBD2 (5 bases). Trimming removed 7 bases at V and 1 base at J, with 17 bases between. This CDR3 contains 15 residues. Germline V gene sequence: CDR1 KGHSH, CDR2 LQKENI. CDR3 bases: TGTGCCAGCTTCGAAGGTCGGGGAACTTCCTACGAGCAGTACTTC. This gives the protein CASFEGRGTSYEQYF.

The chain links TRBV25-1 to TRBJ2-3; the D is unclear. The germline V gene encodes CDR1 MGHDK and CDR2 SYGVNS. V was trimmed by 5 bases and J by 4 bases, leaving 13 bases between them. This CDR3 contains 14 residues. The DNA of the CDR3 is TGTGCCAGCAGTCGATCACTAACGGCAGATACGCAGTATTTT. Translated, it gives CASSRSLTADTQYF.